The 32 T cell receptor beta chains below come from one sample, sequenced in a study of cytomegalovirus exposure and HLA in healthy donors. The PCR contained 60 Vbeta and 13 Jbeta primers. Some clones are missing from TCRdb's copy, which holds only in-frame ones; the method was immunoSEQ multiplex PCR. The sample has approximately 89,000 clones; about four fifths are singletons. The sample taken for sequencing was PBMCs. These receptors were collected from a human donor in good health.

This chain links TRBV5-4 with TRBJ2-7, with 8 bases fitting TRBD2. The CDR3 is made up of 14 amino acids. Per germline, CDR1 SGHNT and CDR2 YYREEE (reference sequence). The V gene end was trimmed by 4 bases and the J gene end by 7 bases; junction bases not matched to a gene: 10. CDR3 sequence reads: CASSPFGGAREQYF. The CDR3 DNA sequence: TGTGCCAGCAGCCCCTTCGGGGGGGCTAGGGAGCAGTACTTC.

The CDR3 reads CASSSSGTGGTGELFF. The CDR3 DNA reads as TGTGCCAGCAGCTCTTCCGGGACAGGGGGGACCGGGGAGCTGTTTTTT. This chain connects TRBV7-6 to TRBJ2-2; TRBD1 matches 11 bases. V lost 4 bases and J lost 5; bases outside the gene matches: 6. CDR3 length: 16 residues. Germline V CDR1 and CDR2: SGHVS, FNYEAQ.

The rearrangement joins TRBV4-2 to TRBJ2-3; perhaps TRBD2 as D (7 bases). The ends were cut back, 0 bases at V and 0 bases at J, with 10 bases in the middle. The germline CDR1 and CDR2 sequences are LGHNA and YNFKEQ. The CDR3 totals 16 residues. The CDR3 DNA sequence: TGTGCCAGCAGCCAAGAAGGGGGACTAAGCACAGATACGCAGTATTTT. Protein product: CASSQEGGLSTDTQYF.

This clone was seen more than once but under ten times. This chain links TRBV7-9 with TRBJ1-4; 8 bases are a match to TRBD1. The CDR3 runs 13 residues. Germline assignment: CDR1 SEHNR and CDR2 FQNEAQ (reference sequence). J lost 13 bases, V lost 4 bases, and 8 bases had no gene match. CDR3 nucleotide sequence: TGTGCCAGCAGCTCCACCCGGACAGGGAGACTGTTTTTT. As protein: CASSSTRTGRLFF.

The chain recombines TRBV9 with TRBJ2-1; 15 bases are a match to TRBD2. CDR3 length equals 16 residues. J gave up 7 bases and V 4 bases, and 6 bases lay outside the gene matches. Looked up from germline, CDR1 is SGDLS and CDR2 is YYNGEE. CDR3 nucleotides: TGTGCCAGCAGCACCCGAGGGACTAGCGGGGGGAATGAGCAGTTCTTC. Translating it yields CASSTRGTSGGNEQFF. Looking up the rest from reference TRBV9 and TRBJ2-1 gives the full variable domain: DSGVTQTPKHLITATGQRVTLRCSPRSGDLSVYWYQQSLDQGLQFLIQYYNGEERAKGNILERFSAQQFPDLHSELNLSSLELGDSALYFCASSTRGTSGGNEQFFGPGTRLTVL.

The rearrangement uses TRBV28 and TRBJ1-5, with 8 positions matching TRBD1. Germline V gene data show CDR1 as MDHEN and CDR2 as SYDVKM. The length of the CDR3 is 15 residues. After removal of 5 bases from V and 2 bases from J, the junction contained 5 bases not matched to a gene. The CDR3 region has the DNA TGTGCCAGCAGTAAGTACAGGGGGGGCAATCAGCCCCAGCATTTT. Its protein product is CASSKYRGGNQPQHF.

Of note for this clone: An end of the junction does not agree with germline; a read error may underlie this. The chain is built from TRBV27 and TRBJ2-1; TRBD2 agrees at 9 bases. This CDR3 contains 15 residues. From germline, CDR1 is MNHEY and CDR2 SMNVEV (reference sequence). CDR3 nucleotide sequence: TGTGCCAGCAGTTTGGCTAGCGGGATGGGGGTTGGGGCGATCTTC. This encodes CASSLASGMGVGAIF.

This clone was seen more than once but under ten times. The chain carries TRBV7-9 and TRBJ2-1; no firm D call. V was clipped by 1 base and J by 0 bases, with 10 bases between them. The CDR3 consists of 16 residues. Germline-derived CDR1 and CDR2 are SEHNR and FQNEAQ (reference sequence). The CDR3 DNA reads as TGTGCCAGCAGCTTAGGTCCAGGCAGCTCCTACAATGAGCAGTTCTTC. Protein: CASSLGPGSSYNEQFF.

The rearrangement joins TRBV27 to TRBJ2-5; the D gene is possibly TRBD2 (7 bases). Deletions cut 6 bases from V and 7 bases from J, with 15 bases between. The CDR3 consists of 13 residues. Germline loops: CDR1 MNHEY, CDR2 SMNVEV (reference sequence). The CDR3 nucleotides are TGTGCCAGCAGGGGAGGGGGGCGTGCGACCCAGTACTTC. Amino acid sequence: CASRGGGRATQYF.

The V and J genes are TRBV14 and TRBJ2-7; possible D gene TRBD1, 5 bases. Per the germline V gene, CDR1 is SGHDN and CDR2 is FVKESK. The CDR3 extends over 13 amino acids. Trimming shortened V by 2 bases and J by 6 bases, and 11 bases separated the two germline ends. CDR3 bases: TGTGCCAGCAGCCAATATGGAAGGGGCGAGCAGTACTTC. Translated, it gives CASSQYGRGEQYF.

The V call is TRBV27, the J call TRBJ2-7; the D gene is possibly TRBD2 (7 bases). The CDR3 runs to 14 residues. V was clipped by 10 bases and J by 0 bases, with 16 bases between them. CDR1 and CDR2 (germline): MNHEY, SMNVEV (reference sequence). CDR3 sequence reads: CATLERGGSYEQYF. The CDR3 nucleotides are TGTGCCACCCTCGAAAGGGGGGGCTCCTACGAGCAGTACTTC.

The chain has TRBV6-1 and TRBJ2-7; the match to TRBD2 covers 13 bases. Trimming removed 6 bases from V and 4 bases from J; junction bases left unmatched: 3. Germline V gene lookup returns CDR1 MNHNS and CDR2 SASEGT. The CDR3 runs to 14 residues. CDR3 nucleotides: TGTGCCAGCAGAGGGGGACTAGCGGGATACGAGCAGTACTTC. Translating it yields CASRGGLAGYEQYF.

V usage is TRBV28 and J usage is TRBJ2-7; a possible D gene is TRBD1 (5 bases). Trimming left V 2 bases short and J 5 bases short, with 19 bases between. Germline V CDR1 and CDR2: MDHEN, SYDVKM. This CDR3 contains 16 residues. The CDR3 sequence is CASSLSRTRVPDEQYF. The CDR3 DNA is TGTGCCAGCAGTTTAAGCCGGACAAGGGTCCCGGACGAGCAGTACTTC.

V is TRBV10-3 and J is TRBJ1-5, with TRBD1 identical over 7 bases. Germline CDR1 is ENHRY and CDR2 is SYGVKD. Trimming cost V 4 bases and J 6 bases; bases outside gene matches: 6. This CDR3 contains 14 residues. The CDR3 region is CAISGTGAGQPQHF. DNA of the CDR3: TGTGCCATCAGTGGAACAGGGGCGGGTCAGCCCCAGCATTTT.

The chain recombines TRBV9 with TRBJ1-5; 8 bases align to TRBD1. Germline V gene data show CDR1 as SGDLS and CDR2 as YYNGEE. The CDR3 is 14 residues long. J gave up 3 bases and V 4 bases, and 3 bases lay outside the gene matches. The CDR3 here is CASSKGQANQPQHF. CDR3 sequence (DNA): TGTGCCAGCAGCAAGGGACAGGCCAATCAGCCCCAGCATTTT.

The CDR3 DNA sequence: TGTGCCAGCAGTGAGCGGGTAATAGGCATTGGGACCCAGTACTTC. Its protein product is CASSERVIGIGTQYF. This chain uses TRBV6-1 with TRBJ2-5, with D possibly being TRBD2 (5 bases). Germline V CDR1 and CDR2: MNHNS, SASEGT. CDR3 length equals 15 residues. V was shortened by 3 bases and J by 7 bases, with 18 bases between the two germline ends.

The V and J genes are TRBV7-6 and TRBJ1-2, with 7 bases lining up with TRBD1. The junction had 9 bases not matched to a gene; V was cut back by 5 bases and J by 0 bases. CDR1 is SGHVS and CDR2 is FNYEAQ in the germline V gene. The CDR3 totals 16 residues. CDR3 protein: CASSPGGGVSNYGYTF. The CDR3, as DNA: TGTGCCAGCAGCCCAGGGGGTGGGGTATCTAACTATGGCTACACCTTC.

This chain's CDR3 is CASSLGYRTYEQYF. The CDR3, as DNA: TGTGCCAGCAGTTTAGGGTACAGAACCTACGAGCAGTACTTC. The chain combines TRBV27 with TRBJ2-7, with D hard to call. CDR1 MNHEY and CDR2 SMNVEV come from the germline V gene (reference sequence). The CDR3 has 14 residues. V lost 2 bases to trimming and J lost 2 bases, with 10 bases between them.

CDR3 sequence: CASSFLGLAGLPVNEQFF. CDR3 DNA sequence: TGTGCCAGCAGTTTCCTTGGACTAGCGGGGCTACCAGTCAATGAGCAGTTCTTC. The gene calls are TRBV28 and TRBJ2-1, with TRBD2 matching 12 bases. Germline CDR1 MDHEN, CDR2 SYDVKM. The ends lost 3 bases at V and 6 bases at J; junction bases unmatched: 12. This CDR3 has 18 amino acids. Combining the CDR3 with reference TRBV28 and TRBJ2-1 gives the whole variable domain DVKVTQSSRYLVKRTGEKVFLECVQDMDHENMFWYRQDPGLGLRLIYFSYDVKMKEKGDIPEGYSVSREKKERFSLILESASTNQTSMYLCASSFLGLAGLPVNEQFFGPGTRLTVL.

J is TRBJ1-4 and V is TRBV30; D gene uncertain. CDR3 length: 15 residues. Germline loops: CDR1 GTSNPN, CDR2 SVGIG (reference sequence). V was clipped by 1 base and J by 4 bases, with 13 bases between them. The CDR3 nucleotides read TGTGCCTGGAGTGCTACGAGGGCAGTTAATGAAAAACTGTTTTTT. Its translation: CAWSATRAVNEKLFF.

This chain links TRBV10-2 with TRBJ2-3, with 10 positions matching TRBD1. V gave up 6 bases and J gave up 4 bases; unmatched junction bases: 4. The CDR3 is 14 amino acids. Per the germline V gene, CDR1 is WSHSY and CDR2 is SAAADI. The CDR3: CASSRDRGPDTQYF. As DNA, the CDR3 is TGCGCCAGCAGCCGGGACAGGGGACCAGATACGCAGTATTTT.

CDR3: CASASDRGTYEQYF. The CDR3 region has the DNA TGTGCCAGCGCTTCGGACAGGGGCACCTACGAGCAGTACTTC. This chain links TRBV2 with TRBJ2-7, with 9 nucleotides matching TRBD1. The V gene end was trimmed by 8 bases and the J gene end by 2 bases; junction bases not matched to a gene: 7. This CDR3 has 14 amino acids. From germline, CDR1 is SNHLY and CDR2 FYNNEI. Together with reference TRBV2 and TRBJ2-7, the CDR3 gives the full variable domain: EPEVTQTPSHQVTQMGQEVILRCVPISNHLYFYWYRQILGQKVEFLVSFYNNEISEKSEIFDDQFSVERPDGSNFTLKIRSTKLEDSAMYFCASASDRGTYEQYFGPGTRLTVT.

The CDR3 loop is CASSPGLETDTQYF. The CDR3 bases are TGTGCCAGCAGCCCGGGACTAGAAACAGATACGCAGTATTTT. The rearrangement uses TRBV4-2 and TRBJ2-3, with 8 bases identical to TRBD2. The length of the CDR3 is 14 residues. With V trimmed by 4 bases and J by 3 bases, 3 bases remained unmatched. From germline, CDR1 is LGHNA and CDR2 YNFKEQ.

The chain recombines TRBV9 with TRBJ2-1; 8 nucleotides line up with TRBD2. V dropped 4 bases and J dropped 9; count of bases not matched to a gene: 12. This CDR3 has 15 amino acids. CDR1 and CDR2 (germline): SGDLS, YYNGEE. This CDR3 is CASSILTSVSSEQFF. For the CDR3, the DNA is TGTGCCAGCAGCATATTGACTAGCGTTTCGAGTGAGCAGTTCTTC.

The CDR3 here is CASSWGLGAFTDTQYF. CDR3 in DNA: TGTGCCAGCAGCTGGGGGCTTGGGGCCTTCACAGATACGCAGTATTTT. The V gene is TRBV7-9, the J gene TRBJ2-3; possibly TRBD1 for D (6 bases). This CDR3 has 16 residues. Trimming pared 4 bases from V and 2 bases from J, leaving 16 bases between. Looked up from germline, CDR1 is SEHNR and CDR2 is FQNEAQ (reference sequence).

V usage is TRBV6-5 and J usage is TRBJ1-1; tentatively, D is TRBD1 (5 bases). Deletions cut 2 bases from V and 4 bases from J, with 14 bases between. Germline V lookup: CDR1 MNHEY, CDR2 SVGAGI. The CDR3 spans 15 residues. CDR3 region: CASSYRGRGGTEAFF. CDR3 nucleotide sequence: TGTGCCAGCAGTTACAGAGGTAGGGGAGGCACTGAAGCTTTCTTT.

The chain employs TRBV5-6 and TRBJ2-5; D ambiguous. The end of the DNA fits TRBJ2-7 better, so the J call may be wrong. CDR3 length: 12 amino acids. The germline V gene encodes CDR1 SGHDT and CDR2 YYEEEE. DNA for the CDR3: TGTGCCAGCAGCTTGGCTGCCTACGAGCAGTACTTC. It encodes CASSLAAYEQYF.

The CDR3 reads CASSYGQGLSNQPQHF. The CDR3 region has the DNA TGTGCCAGCAGTTACGGACAGGGACTTAGCAATCAGCCCCAGCATTTT. This chain joins TRBV6-6 and TRBJ1-5; 8 nucleotides match TRBD1. CDR1 and CDR2 from the germline V gene are MNHNY and SVGAGI (reference sequence). V dropped 2 bases and J dropped 0; count of bases not matched to a gene: 3. The CDR3 runs 16 residues.

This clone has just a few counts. CDR3 amino acids: CASSAQGVRGYTF. For the CDR3, the DNA is TGTGCCAGCAGCGCGCAGGGGGTGAGGGGCTACACCTTC. The chain has TRBV5-6 and TRBJ1-2, with TRBD1 identical over 7 bases. Germline CDR1 SGHDT, CDR2 YYEEEE. Unmatched junction bases numbered 8, after V lost 4 bases and J lost 8 bases. This CDR3 comprises 13 residues. Full variable domain (remainder filled in from reference TRBV5-6 and TRBJ1-2): DAGVTQSPTHLIKTRGQQVTLRCSPKSGHDTVSWYQQALGQGPQFIFQYYEEEERQRGNFPDRFSGHQFPNYSSELNVNALLLGDSALYLCASSAQGVRGYTFGSGTRLTVV.

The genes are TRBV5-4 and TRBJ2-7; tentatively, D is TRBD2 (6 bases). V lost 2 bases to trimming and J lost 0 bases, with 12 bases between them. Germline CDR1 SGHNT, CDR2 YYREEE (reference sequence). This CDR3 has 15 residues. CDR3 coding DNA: TGTGCCAGCAGCTTAGCGGGTGGGCCCTCCTACGAGCAGTACTTC. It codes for CASSLAGGPSYEQYF.

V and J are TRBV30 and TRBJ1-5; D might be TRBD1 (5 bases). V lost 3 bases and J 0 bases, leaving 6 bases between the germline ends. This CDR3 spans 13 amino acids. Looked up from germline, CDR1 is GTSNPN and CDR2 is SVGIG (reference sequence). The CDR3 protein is CAWRTDSNQPQHF. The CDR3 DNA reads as TGTGCCTGGAGGACAGATAGCAATCAGCCCCAGCATTTT.

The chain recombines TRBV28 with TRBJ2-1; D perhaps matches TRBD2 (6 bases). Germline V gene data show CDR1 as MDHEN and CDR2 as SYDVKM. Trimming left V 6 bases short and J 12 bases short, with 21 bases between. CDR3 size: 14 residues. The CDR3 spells CASSMIADRVAQFF. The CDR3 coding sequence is TGTGCCAGCAGCATGATAGCGGACCGGGTCGCGCAGTTCTTC.